A single sample gave rise to the 20 T cell receptor beta chains below, sequenced in a study of early T cells in non-severe SARS-CoV-2 infection. TCRdb redid the calling of the 5' RACE reads with MiXCR, one entry per CDR3 protein. In the table there are about 81,000 distinct CDR3 sequences, around 15% of which are singletons. The source material was whole blood. The source is an adult who was a healthcare worker with PCR-confirmed SARS-CoV-2 infection or an uninfected control (not recorded which).

This clonotype was seen a few times. V is TRBV3-1 and J is TRBJ2-2, with D tentatively TRBD1 (6 bases). Germline CDR1 reads LGHDT; CDR2 reads YNNKEL (reference sequence). Trimming removed 2 bases at V and 5 bases at J, with 9 bases between. The CDR3 contains 14 residues. CDR3 protein: CASSQPTGTGELFF. The CDR3 DNA is TGTGCCAGCAGCCAACCAACAGGGACCGGGGAGCTGTTTTTT.

The chain is built from TRBV4-3 and TRBJ1-4; D remains unclear. Germline CDR1 LGHNA, CDR2 YSLEER. V dropped 0 bases and J dropped 10 bases, with 9 bases sitting between them. The CDR3 contains 13 residues. The CDR3 coding sequence is TGCGCCAGCAGCCAAGATAATTGGGGAAAACTGTTTTTT. Translation: CASSQDNWGKLFF.

The rearrangement links TRBV20-1 to TRBJ1-1; TRBD1 might be the D (5 bases). CDR3 length equals 11 residues. V lost 4 bases to trimming and J lost 7 bases, with 10 bases between them. Per the germline V gene, CDR1 is DFQATT and CDR2 is SNEGSKA (reference sequence). The CDR3 loop reads CSATPTDEAFF. In nucleotides, the CDR3 is TGCAGTGCTACCCCGACAGATGAAGCTTTCTTT.

This clonotype was counted a few times. The CDR3 loop reads CSGLRSDGYGYTF. The CDR3 coding sequence is TGCAGTGGTCTAAGGTCAGACGGCTATGGCTACACCTTC. The chain has TRBV20-1 and TRBJ1-2, with unresolved D. This CDR3 is built from 13 residues. V gave up 7 bases and J gave up 4 bases, with 16 bases separating them. Germline CDR1 and CDR2: DFQATT and SNEGSKA (reference sequence).

This clonotype has a count of ten or more. The gene calls are TRBV11-2 and TRBJ1-5; no reliable D call. The CDR3 runs 13 residues. Germline V gene sequence: CDR1 SGHAT, CDR2 FQNNGV. Trimming cost V 2 bases and J 4 bases, with 6 bases left between them. The chain's CDR3 is CASSLNKNQPQHF. The DNA for the CDR3 is TGTGCCAGCAGCTTAAACAAAAATCAGCCCCAGCATTTT.

This clonotype was picked up many times. The chain combines TRBV7-2 with TRBJ2-4, with D maybe TRBD2 (5 bases). CDR1 SGHTA and CDR2 FQGNSA come from the germline V gene. CDR3 length: 13 residues. Trimming removed 5 bases from V and 9 bases from J, with 14 bases in between. For the CDR3, the DNA is TGTGCCAGCAGCCAATCCAGCGGAGCCATTCAGTACTTC. Its translation is CASSQSSGAIQYF.

The chain has TRBV4-2 and TRBJ2-3; TRBD1 aligns across 11 bases. V was pared by 4 bases and J by 4 bases, with 4 bases of the junction left unmatched. The CDR3 sequence is 15 residues long. Germline CDR1 and CDR2: LGHNA and YNFKEQ. The CDR3: CASSPPGQGADTQYF. Written as DNA, the CDR3 is TGTGCCAGCAGCCCCCCGGGACAGGGGGCAGATACGCAGTATTTT.

This clonotype was counted only a few times. The rearrangement links TRBV14 to TRBJ2-5; possible D gene TRBD2, 5 bases. The V gene lost 0 bases and the J gene lost 5 bases, with 7 bases spanning the gap. This CDR3 comprises 13 residues. Germline CDR1 SGHDN, CDR2 FVKESK. CDR3 loop: CASSQDTGETQYF. The CDR3 DNA reads TGTGCCAGCAGCCAAGATACGGGGGAGACCCAGTACTTC.

This clonotype was observed a handful of times. The chain couples TRBV20-1 to TRBJ2-7; the D call may be TRBD1 or TRBD2 (6 bases each). Trimming left V 6 bases short and J 0 bases short, with 12 bases between. The CDR3 length is 13 residues. Germline assignment: CDR1 DFQATT and CDR2 SNEGSKA (reference sequence). The CDR3 here is CSAPGASSYEQYF. CDR3 sequence (DNA): TGCAGTGCCCCGGGGGCCAGCTCCTACGAGCAGTACTTC.

This clonotype was detected a few times. The V gene is TRBV18, the J gene TRBJ1-1; no definite D call. The CDR3 covers 14 residues. The V and J ends lost 1 base and 4 bases respectively, with 10 bases between them. Germline CDR1 and CDR2: KGHSH and LQKENI. CDR3 nucleotide sequence: TGTGCCAGCTCACCACGAGGAACCGGCACTGAAGCTTTCTTT. Translating it yields CASSPRGTGTEAFF.

V is TRBV3-2 and J is TRBJ2-3. TRBV3-2 is assigned pseudogene status. CDR3 length: 15 residues. The CDR3, as DNA: TGTGCCAGCAGCCAGCTCGATGGGAGCACAGATACGCAGTATTTT. Protein product: CASSQLDGSTDTQYF.

This chain uses TRBV9 with TRBJ2-5, with D perhaps being TRBD1 or TRBD2 (5 bases each). The germline V and J ends were trimmed by 0 bases and 4 bases, with 13 bases remaining between them. The CDR3 covers 15 residues. The germline V gene has CDR1 SGDLS and CDR2 YYNGEE. The CDR3 region is CASSVEGTGGETQYF. In nucleotides, the CDR3 is TGTGCCAGCAGCGTAGAGGGAACAGGAGGAGAGACCCAGTACTTC.

The chain links TRBV28 to TRBJ2-7; D unclear. V was clipped by 6 bases and J by 3 bases, with 12 bases between them. The CDR3 covers 13 residues. Germline CDR1 reads MDHEN; CDR2 reads SYDVKM. Written as DNA, the CDR3 is TGTGCCAGCAGCCGTCTCTCGGGCTACGAGCAGTACTTC. Residues: CASSRLSGYEQYF.

The rearrangement joins TRBV29-1 to TRBJ2-7, with TRBD1 identical over 8 bases. Germline lookup yields CDR1 SQVTM and CDR2 ANQGSEA. The CDR3 has 12 residues. V was clipped by 6 bases and J by 5 bases; unmatched bases: 6. The CDR3 spells CSVETGAHEQYF. CDR3 nucleotides: TGCAGCGTCGAGACAGGGGCCCACGAGCAGTACTTC.

The J gene is TRBJ1-2, the V gene TRBV25-1, with D possibly TRBD1 on 6 matching bases. The germline V gene encodes CDR1 MGHDK and CDR2 SYGVNS. Trimming removed 7 bases at V and 1 base at J, with 16 bases between. This CDR3 has 15 residues. The CDR3 is CASTDRDTNNYGYTF. Here the CDR3 DNA reads TGTGCCAGCACAGACCGGGACACAAATAACTATGGCTACACCTTC.

V and J are TRBV29-1 and TRBJ1-4; 9 bases match TRBD1. V lost 7 bases and J lost 7; bases outside the gene matches: 10. The length of the CDR3 is 14 residues. Germline V lookup: CDR1 SQVTM, CDR2 ANQGSEA. The CDR3 here is CSASTGGVSEKLFF. CDR3 DNA: TGCAGCGCCAGCACAGGGGGCGTTAGTGAAAAACTGTTTTTT.

This clonotype has a handful of counts. The gene calls are TRBV7-9 and TRBJ1-2; no clear D gene. The CDR3 is 15 residues long. The ends were cut back, 3 bases at V and 5 bases at J, with 16 bases in the middle. Germline assignment: CDR1 SEHNR and CDR2 FQNEAQ (reference sequence). Written as DNA, the CDR3 is TGTGCCAGCAGCTTCCGCTCCCCAGTCCAGTATGGCTACACCTTC. This sequence encodes CASSFRSPVQYGYTF.

This clonotype was seen a few times. The V and J genes are TRBV18 and TRBJ2-7; TRBD1 agrees at 12 bases. This CDR3 has 14 amino acids. V was pared by 3 bases and J by 5 bases, with 2 bases of the junction left unmatched. Germline V lookup: CDR1 KGHSH, CDR2 LQKENI. The CDR3 spells CASSPGQGAHEQYF. The DNA for the CDR3 is TGTGCCAGCTCACCGGGACAGGGGGCCCACGAGCAGTACTTC.

V and J are TRBV7-9 and TRBJ1-6; D gene ambiguous. V was shortened by 2 bases and J by 0 bases, with 11 bases between the two germline ends. Germline CDR1 reads SEHNR; CDR2 reads FQNEAQ (reference sequence). The CDR3 runs 17 residues. The CDR3 DNA sequence: TGTGCCAGCAGCTTAATGACGGCTAGCTCCTATAATTCACCCCTCCACTTT. Residues: CASSLMTASSYNSPLHF.

This rearrangement joins TRBV9 to TRBJ1-5, with D uncertain. Per the germline V gene, CDR1 is SGDLS and CDR2 is YYNGEE. CDR3 length: 15 residues. V dropped 0 bases and J dropped 0 bases, with 7 bases sitting between them. This CDR3 is CASSVGSDSNQPQHF. CDR3 in DNA: TGTGCCAGCAGCGTAGGATCAGATAGCAATCAGCCCCAGCATTTT.